This entry lists 12 T cell receptor beta chains sequenced from one sample in a study of blood T cells in healthy people across ages. The use of a sample-barcoded 5' primer and a J-beta primer mix characterized a second PCR of 7 to 11 cycles. MiXCR, run by TCRdb on the 5' RACE reads, gives a single entry per CDR3 protein. The table includes 1.5 million to 2 million distinct CDR3 sequences, 35% to 50% detected once. Sequencing was done on a sample of blood. The source of these receptors is a human donor in good health.

This rearrangement joins TRBV6-5 to TRBJ1-4, with D perhaps TRBD1 (5 bases). The CDR3 has 17 residues. Germline assignment: CDR1 MNHEY and CDR2 SVGAGI. Trimming cost V 2 bases and J 6 bases, with 19 bases left between them. CDR3 in amino acids: CASSYDEQASVDEKLFF. The CDR3 DNA reads TGTGCCAGCAGTTACGACGAACAGGCTTCGGTTGATGAAAAACTGTTTTTT.

Remarks on this clonotype: A junction end diverges from the germline sequence, so it may reflect a read error. The genes are TRBV20-1 and TRBJ1-4; 9 positions agree with TRBD1. This CDR3 is built from 14 residues. Germline V gene lookup returns CDR1 DFQATT and CDR2 SNEGSKA (reference sequence). The CDR3 sequence: CSARAGQGNEELFF. The CDR3 DNA is TGCAGTGCTAGAGCGGGACAGGGAAATGAAGAACTGTTTTTT.

V is TRBV4-3 and J is TRBJ1-5, with D perhaps matching TRBD1 (5 bases). Trimming took 3 bases from V and 3 from J, leaving 12 bases between them. Germline V lookup: CDR1 LGHNA, CDR2 YSLEER. The CDR3 runs 15 residues. CDR3 sequence (DNA): TGCGCCAGCAGCCAGGGGACCCATCTCAATCAGCCCCAGCATTTT. Translation gives CASSQGTHLNQPQHF.

Remarks on this clonotype: The CDR3 ends on some other residue instead of the conserved phenylalanine or tryptophan, so this is likely a read error. The CDR3 sequence is CASSRLIVSAKNIQYV. CDR3 in DNA: TGTGCCAGCAGCCGATTAATAGTTTCGGCCAAAAACATTCAGTACGTC. The genes are TRBV7-9 and TRBJ2-4; no firm D call. Germline V gene sequence: CDR1 SEHNR, CDR2 FQNEAQ (reference sequence). Trimming removed 5 bases from V and 1 base from J, with 15 bases in between. The length of the CDR3 is 16 residues.

This clonotype was found many times. The V and J genes are TRBV20-1 and TRBJ2-5; the D gene is possibly TRBD2 (5 bases). This CDR3 comprises 15 residues. Germline V gene sequence: CDR1 DFQATT, CDR2 SNEGSKA (reference sequence). Trimming pared 1 base from V and 3 bases from J, leaving 15 bases between. For the CDR3, the DNA is TGCAGTGCTAGAGTCAGCGGAGGCCTAAAAGAGACCCAGTACTTC. Translation gives CSARVSGGLKETQYF.

The chain joins TRBV20-1 to TRBJ2-7, with 8 nucleotides matching TRBD1. Germline trimming cut 4 bases from V and 2 bases from J; bases unmatched to any gene: 7. Germline loops: CDR1 DFQATT, CDR2 SNEGSKA (reference sequence). The CDR3 totals 14 residues. This CDR3 reads CSATGGQGPYEQYF. Here the CDR3 DNA reads TGCAGTGCTACAGGGGGCCAGGGACCCTACGAGCAGTACTTC.

As to this clonotype: This CDR3 is missing its conserved last phenylalanine or tryptophan, likely due to a read error. The gene calls are TRBV12-3 or TRBV12-4 and TRBJ2-3; D may be TRBD1 (5 bases). The CDR3 is 14 residues long. The CDR3 region has the DNA TGTGCCAGCAGTTTCGCTGACAGAACAGATGCGCAGTATTCT. This translates into CASSFADRTDAQYS.

This clonotype was observed a handful of times. V and J are TRBV29-1 and TRBJ2-4; tentatively, D is TRBD2 (5 bases). CDR3 size: 15 residues. V gave up 3 bases and J gave up 13 bases, with 25 bases separating them. Germline V gene lookup returns CDR1 SQVTM and CDR2 ANQGSEA. Here the CDR3 reads CSVDLASLTGNEQYF. The DNA of the CDR3 is TGCAGCGTTGACCTGGCCTCTTTGACGGGAAATGAGCAGTACTTC.

This clonotype was recorded many times. The chain carries TRBV4-1 and TRBJ2-4, with 9 bases lining up with TRBD1. Losses at the gene ends were 4 bases for V and 13 bases for J; bases not matched to a gene: 11. Germline CDR1 and CDR2: MGHRA and YSYEKL. CDR3 size: 14 residues. Written as DNA, the CDR3 is TGCGCCAGCAGCCGCCCGGGACAGGGAAGGGAGCAGTACTTC. Translating gives CASSRPGQGREQYF.

The chain joins TRBV27 to TRBJ2-5; D not certain. This CDR3 has 13 amino acids. Looked up from germline, CDR1 is MNHEY and CDR2 is SMNVEV (reference sequence). V was shortened by 9 bases and J by 1 base, with 12 bases between the two germline ends. CDR3 DNA sequence: TGTGCCAGTAAGACTCCTTTCCAAGAGACCCAGTACTTC. Translating it yields CASKTPFQETQYF.

This clonotype was picked up many times. The germline gene is not matched at one end of the junction; a read error may be the cause. The chain uses TRBV12-3 or TRBV12-4 and TRBJ1-1; no reliable D call. The CDR3 contains 13 residues. The DNA of the CDR3 is TGCGCCAGCAGCTTGAGGGAGAACACTGAAGCTTTCTTT. This sequence encodes CASSLRENTEAFF.

This clonotype was counted between two and nine times. The gene calls are TRBV9 and TRBJ2-3; tentative D call: TRBD2 (6 bases). V lost 7 bases and J lost 2, with 11 bases in between. The germline V gene encodes CDR1 SGDLS and CDR2 YYNGEE. The CDR3 totals 13 residues. In DNA, the CDR3 is TGTGCCAGCGGGAGGACCTTCACAGATACGCAGTATTTT. It yields the protein CASGRTFTDTQYF. Full variable domain (rest looked up from reference TRBV9 and TRBJ2-3): DSGVTQTPKHLITATGQRVTLRCSPRSGDLSVYWYQQSLDQGLQFLIQYYNGEERAKGNILERFSAQQFPDLHSELNLSSLELGDSALYFCASGRTFTDTQYFGPGTRLTVL.